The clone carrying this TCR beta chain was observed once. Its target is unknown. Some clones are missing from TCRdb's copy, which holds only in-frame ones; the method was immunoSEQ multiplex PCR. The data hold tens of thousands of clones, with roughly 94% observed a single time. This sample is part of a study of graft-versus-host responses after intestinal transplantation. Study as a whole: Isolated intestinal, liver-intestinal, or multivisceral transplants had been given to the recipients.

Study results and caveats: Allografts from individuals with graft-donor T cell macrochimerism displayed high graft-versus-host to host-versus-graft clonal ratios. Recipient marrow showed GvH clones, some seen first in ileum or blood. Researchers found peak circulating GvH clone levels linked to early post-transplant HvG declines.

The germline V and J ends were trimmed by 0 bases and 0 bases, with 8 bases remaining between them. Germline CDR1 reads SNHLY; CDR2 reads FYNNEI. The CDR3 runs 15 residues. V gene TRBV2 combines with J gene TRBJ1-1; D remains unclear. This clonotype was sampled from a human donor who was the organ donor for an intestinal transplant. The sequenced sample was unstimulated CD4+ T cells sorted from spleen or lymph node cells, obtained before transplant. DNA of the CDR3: TGTGCCAGCAGTGAAGCGGCCTTACTGAACACTGAAGCTTTCTTT. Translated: CASSEAALLNTEAFF.